The 19 T cell receptor beta chains presented below share a single source sample, sequenced in a study of response to subunit inactivated influenza vaccine (dated by TCRdb to 2016 to 2019). The method behind the library was RT-PCR. The listed sequencing device is Illumina HiSeq 2500. The public reads were quality trimmed at Q25 with fastp and then assembled into clones with MiXCR by TCRdb, keeping productive beta chains. Each entry is one CDR3 protein sequence, shown with its most common DNA and genes. The sample table contains approximately 500,000 distinct CDR3 sequences; only one count was recorded for around a quarter of them. In total, the top ten clones hold about 2.8% of the sample. This same sample was also taken into another study, of T cells expressing NK-cell markers. According to the second study: The TCR beta cDNA libraries were made using 5'RACE template switching, a step that added both a universal primer site and unique molecular identifiers.

The source was CD4+ T cells sorted from PBMCs, collected about 13 days after vaccination. Every receptor here comes from a man in his fifties or sixties who received an inactivated influenza vaccine. Donor details come from another sample of the same person, matched by shared clones.

This chain connects TRBV4-3 to TRBJ2-7; D tentatively reads TRBD1 or TRBD2 (5 bases each). V was cut by 0 bases and J by 6 bases, with 9 bases left in between. CDR3 size: 13 residues. Germline CDR1 reads LGHNA; CDR2 reads YSLEER. CDR3 amino acids: CASSQDSGGEQYF. Written as DNA, the CDR3 is TGCGCCAGCAGCCAAGATTCTGGGGGCGAGCAGTACTTC.

The chain combines TRBV7-9 with TRBJ1-2, with TRBD1 identical over 7 bases. Germline values: CDR1 SEHNR, CDR2 FQNEAQ (reference sequence). The CDR3 contains 14 residues. Germline trimming cut 6 bases from V and 5 bases from J; bases unmatched to any gene: 9. The CDR3 spells CASRNQTGTYGYTF. DNA for the CDR3: TGTGCCAGCAGGAATCAGACAGGGACGTATGGCTACACCTTC.

This clonotype has just a few counts. The CDR3 spells CASTQTETQYF. The DNA of the CDR3 is TGTGCCAGCACCCAAACGGAGACCCAGTACTTC. This chain links TRBV7-8 with TRBJ2-5; D unclear. Per germline, CDR1 SGHVS and CDR2 FQNEAQ. The V end lost 7 bases, the J end lost 5 bases, and 8 bases lay between the germline ends. The CDR3 is 11 residues long.

This clonotype was recorded a few times. This chain joins TRBV18 and TRBJ2-3; 9 bases map to TRBD2. The germline gives CDR1 KGHSH, CDR2 LQKENI. The CDR3 length is 14 residues. The junction had 5 bases not matched to a gene; V was cut back by 3 bases and J by 7 bases. The CDR3: CASSPTSGSYTQYF. The CDR3, as DNA: TGTGCCAGCTCACCGACTAGCGGTTCCTATACGCAGTATTTT.

V and J are TRBV12-3 or TRBV12-4 and TRBJ1-1; a possible D gene is TRBD1 (5 bases). This CDR3 has 14 residues. Trimming removed 2 bases from V and 4 bases from J, with 11 bases in between. The CDR3 region is CASSLMGRGTEAFF. The DNA for the CDR3 is TGTGCCAGCAGTTTAATGGGGCGGGGCACTGAAGCTTTCTTT.

This clonotype appeared a single time. V is TRBV5-4 and J is TRBJ2-3; D is undetermined. The CDR3 has 14 amino acids. V shed 0 bases and J shed 2 bases, with 7 bases lying between them. CDR1 and CDR2 (germline): SGHNT, YYREEE (reference sequence). The CDR3 DNA reads TGTGCCAGCAGCTTGGATGGGGTCACAGATACGCAGTATTTT. The encoded protein is CASSLDGVTDTQYF.

This rearrangement joins TRBV5-1 to TRBJ2-5; D remains ambiguous. V lost 0 bases to trimming and J lost 7 bases, with 13 bases between them. CDR1 is SGHRS and CDR2 is YFSETQ in the germline V gene. The CDR3 runs to 14 residues. The CDR3 region has the DNA TGCGCCAGCAGCTTGGACCTCTATGAAGGGACCCAGTACTTC. Its protein is CASSLDLYEGTQYF.

CDR3 sequence reads: CATSRNLAGGGNEQFF. CDR3 nucleotide sequence: TGTGCCACCAGCAGAAATCTAGCGGGAGGGGGCAATGAGCAGTTCTTC. V gene TRBV15 combines with J gene TRBJ2-1; 12 bases are shared with TRBD2. The V gene end was trimmed by 2 bases and the J gene end by 6 bases; junction bases not matched to a gene: 5. The CDR3 has 16 amino acids. Germline values: CDR1 LNHNV, CDR2 YYDKDF (reference sequence).

This clonotype was counted at least ten times. The J gene is TRBJ2-2, the V gene TRBV20-1; D is perhaps TRBD1 or TRBD2 (7 bases each). The V gene's germline CDR1 is DFQATT and CDR2 SNEGSKA (reference sequence). The CDR3 length is 16 residues. The ends were cut back, 5 bases at V and 0 bases at J, with 16 bases in the middle. The CDR3 is CSAQGGDSPNTGELFF. The CDR3, as DNA: TGCAGTGCTCAGGGAGGGGACAGCCCGAACACCGGGGAGCTGTTTTTT.

The J gene is TRBJ2-1, the V gene TRBV20-1; D not certain. The germline V gene encodes CDR1 DFQATT and CDR2 SNEGSKA (reference sequence). V was trimmed by 5 bases and J by 6 bases, leaving 17 bases between them. The CDR3 covers 14 residues. CDR3 sequence (DNA): TGCAGTGCTTGCTCGCTGACCGGCGCCAATGAGCAGTTCTTC. This gives the protein CSACSLTGANEQFF.

This clonotype has just a few counts. V is TRBV29-1 and J is TRBJ2-5; D is uncertain. This CDR3 spans 12 amino acids. Germline assignment: CDR1 SQVTM and CDR2 ANQGSEA. V was clipped by 6 bases and J by 1 base, with 9 bases between them. The CDR3 spells CSVGRVQETQYF. The CDR3, as DNA: TGCAGCGTGGGCCGGGTCCAAGAGACCCAGTACTTC.

The CDR3 loop is CASSERGDTQYF. DNA for the CDR3: TGTGCCAGCAGTGAACGGGGAGATACGCAGTATTTT. The chain combines TRBV6-1 with TRBJ2-3; a weak D match, TRBD2 (5 bases). Germline V gives CDR1 MNHNS, CDR2 SASEGT. The V end was cut by 2 bases, the J end by 5 bases, with 5 bases between. The CDR3 extends over 12 amino acids.

The table lists this clonotype with a few counts. This rearrangement joins TRBV5-6 to TRBJ2-1, with 7 bases fitting TRBD2. V lost 5 bases to trimming and J lost 4 bases; unmatched junction nucleotides: 12. The CDR3 runs to 16 residues. CDR1 is SGHDT and CDR2 is YYEEEE in the germline V gene. CDR3 amino acids: CASSRSGLAVYNEQFF. The CDR3 region has the DNA TGTGCCAGCAGTCGGAGTGGGCTAGCGGTATACAATGAGCAGTTCTTC.

The chain is built from TRBV5-6 and TRBJ2-7; a possible D gene is TRBD2 (6 bases). The CDR3 loop spans 14 amino acids. CDR1 is SGHDT, CDR2 YYEEEE, per germline. With 4 bases removed from V and 6 bases from J, the gap between germline ends came to 17 bases. CDR3 DNA sequence: TGTGCCAGCAGCGGTACCAGACTAGGGTTCGAGCAGTACTTC. It encodes CASSGTRLGFEQYF.

This chain connects TRBV3-1 to TRBJ2-7, with D tentatively TRBD1 (6 bases). Trimming shortened V by 3 bases and J by 9 bases, and 15 bases separated the two germline ends. The germline gives CDR1 LGHDT, CDR2 YNNKEL (reference sequence). This CDR3 comprises 13 residues. The CDR3 protein is CASSQTQGSGQYF. The CDR3 DNA reads as TGTGCCAGCAGCCAGACGCAGGGGAGCGGGCAGTACTTC.

This clonotype was seen more than once but under ten times. The rearrangement joins TRBV5-1 to TRBJ2-3, with 7 bases matching TRBD1. This CDR3 spans 16 amino acids. V shed 0 bases, J shed 2 bases, and the junction held 6 bases outside the gene matches. CDR1 and CDR2 from the germline V gene are SGHRS and YFSETQ. CDR3 amino acids: CASSLGGQVSTDTQYF. Written as DNA, the CDR3 is TGCGCCAGCAGCTTGGGAGGACAGGTTTCCACAGATACGCAGTATTTT.

The chain recombines TRBV29-1 with TRBJ1-2; D remains ambiguous. The CDR3 is made up of 13 amino acids. V was cut by 1 base and J by 4 bases, with 10 bases left in between. Germline lookup yields CDR1 SQVTM and CDR2 ANQGSEA. CDR3 amino acids: CSVEVSSSYGYTF. The CDR3 DNA follows: TGCAGCGTTGAAGTCTCCTCGAGCTATGGCTACACCTTC. The full variable domain, completed using reference TRBV29-1 and TRBJ1-2, is SAVISQKPSRDICQRGTSLTIQCQVDSQVTMMFWYRQQPGQSLTLIATANQGSEATYESGFVIDKFPISRPNLTFSTLTVSNMSPEDSSIYLCSVEVSSSYGYTFGSGTRLTVV.

This clonotype has more than one count but fewer than ten. CDR3 DNA: TGCAGTGCTGGCGGGACTAGCGGGGACCCCAATGAGCAGTTCTTC. It translates to CSAGGTSGDPNEQFF. This chain links TRBV20-1 with TRBJ2-1, with 13 bases identical to TRBD2. CDR1 and CDR2 (germline): DFQATT, SNEGSKA (reference sequence). This CDR3 has 15 residues. The V gene end was trimmed by 5 bases and the J gene end by 6 bases; junction bases not matched to a gene: 7.

The CDR3 here is CASSPRTGRSNQPQHF. CDR3 DNA: TGTGCCAGCAGCCCACGGACAGGGCGTAGCAATCAGCCCCAGCATTTT. The V gene is TRBV6-1, the J gene TRBJ1-5, with 8 bases aligning to TRBD1. Trimming took 6 bases from V and 0 from J; bases not matched to a gene: 7. CDR1 MNHNS and CDR2 SASEGT come from the germline V gene. CDR3 length: 16 residues.